The next 7 T cell receptor beta chains were all read from a single sample in a study of CD8+CD57+ T cells in acquired aplastic anemia. Flow cytometry had shown expanded CD8+CD57+ cells in the patients chosen for sequencing. Profiles of TCR beta VDJ and CDR3 were generated from a genomic DNA template. TCRdb re-called the reads through MiXCR, storing one row per CDR3 protein. This sample yields roughly 80,000 distinct CDR3 sequences, of which 70% are seen a single time; roughly 80% belongs to the top ten. Sequencing input: sorted CD4+, CD8+, or CD8+CD57+ T cells (not recorded which) from PBMCs. The origin of the receptors is a human donor with aplastic anemia.

CDR3 in amino acids: CASSETVRVYEQYF. The CDR3 coding sequence is TGTGCCAGCAGTGAAACGGTCAGGGTTTACGAGCAGTACTTC. V gene TRBV6-1 combines with J gene TRBJ2-7; maybe TRBD1 (5 bases). This CDR3 has 14 residues. The V gene lost 2 bases and the J gene lost 4 bases, with 12 bases spanning the gap. Germline lookup yields CDR1 MNHNS and CDR2 SASEGT.

V usage is TRBV10-3 and J usage is TRBJ2-3; 11 bases align to TRBD2. The CDR3 has 13 amino acids. The junction had 0 bases not matched to a gene; V was cut back by 6 bases and J by 4 bases. CDR1 and CDR2 from the germline V gene are ENHRY and SYGVKD. Here the CDR3 DNA reads TGTGCCATCAGACTAGCGGGAGCAGATACGCAGTATTTT. Residues: CAIRLAGADTQYF.

The genes are TRBV7-2 and TRBJ2-3, with D possibly being TRBD2 (6 bases). CDR3 length equals 14 residues. Germline V CDR1 and CDR2: SGHTA, FQGNSA. Trimming cost V 3 bases and J 6 bases, with 13 bases left between them. CDR3 in DNA: TGTGCCAGCAGCTTGGATGCGGGGTTGGATACGCAGTATTTT. This sequence encodes CASSLDAGLDTQYF.

The chain couples TRBV5-1 to TRBJ1-5, with TRBD1 as a possible D gene (6 bases). The CDR3 runs to 14 residues. Trimming pared 4 bases from V and 0 bases from J, leaving 8 bases between. CDR1 is SGHRS, CDR2 YFSETQ, per germline. The CDR3: CASSPQGSNQPQHF. Here the CDR3 DNA reads TGCGCCAGCAGCCCACAGGGTAGCAATCAGCCCCAGCATTTT. Full variable domain (remainder filled in from reference TRBV5-1 and TRBJ1-5): KAGVTQTPRYLIKTRGQQVTLSCSPISGHRSVSWYQQTPGQGLQFLFEYFSETQRNKGNFPGRFSGRQFSNSRSEMNVSTLELGDSALYLCASSPQGSNQPQHFGDGTRLSIL.

This clonotype was recorded once. V gene TRBV5-5 combines with J gene TRBJ2-7; 7 bases are a match to TRBD1. Losses at the gene ends were 2 bases for V and 3 bases for J; bases not matched to a gene: 5. The V gene's germline CDR1 is SGHKS and CDR2 YYEKEE (reference sequence). This CDR3 region has 14 residues. The CDR3 nucleotides are TGTGCCAGCAGCTTCGGGACAGTCTTCTACGAGCAGTACTTC. It translates to CASSFGTVFYEQYF.

This clonotype appeared once. The CDR3: CASSRTGGNWEQYF. The CDR3, as DNA: TGTGCCAGCAGCAGGACAGGGGGCAATTGGGAGCAGTACTTC. The chain links TRBV9 to TRBJ2-7; 11 positions match TRBD1. This CDR3 is built from 14 residues. The J segment lost 7 bases and the V segment lost 4 bases, leaving 7 bases of the junction unmatched. The germline V gene has CDR1 SGDLS and CDR2 YYNGEE.

V gene TRBV7-6 combines with J gene TRBJ1-3; D ambiguous. The germline V and J ends were trimmed by 5 bases and 1 base, with 6 bases remaining between them. CDR3 length: 13 amino acids. Looked up from germline, CDR1 is SGHVS and CDR2 is FNYEAQ. The CDR3 loop is CASSRGSGNTIYF. In DNA form, the CDR3 reads TGTGCCAGCAGCCGAGGGTCTGGAAACACCATATATTTT.